Sequencing of this T cell receptor (beta chain) was carried out in a study of blood T cell repertoires in COVID-19. Study-level information: T cells, B-cell-depleted T cells, or PBMCs provided the cDNA or gDNA that served as material.

Source study methods: Scientists estimated how many nucleated cells there were by amplifying reference gene primers. Assay: immunoSEQ multiplex PCR; the TCRdb copy retains only in-frame clones and omits some. The DNA gave D and trimming, while V, J and clone size come from that table. The data contain 200,000 to 300,000 clones, approximately 78% of them seen just once; the ten biggest clones take up around 11%. CDR1 and CDR2 from the germline V gene are LGHDT and YNNKEL (reference sequence). The CDR3 runs 13 residues. V lost 1 base to trimming and J lost 8 bases; unmatched junction nucleotides: 4. The sequenced material came from peripheral blood. This sequence originates from a woman in her sixties or seventies with active or convalescent COVID-19. This chain joins TRBV3-1 (or the pseudogene TRBV3-2) and TRBJ1-2; 7 bases are shared with TRBD1. This chain's CDR3 is CASSQGQGEGYTF. The CDR3 coding sequence is TGTGCCAGCAGCCAAGGACAGGGAGAAGGCTACACCTTC.